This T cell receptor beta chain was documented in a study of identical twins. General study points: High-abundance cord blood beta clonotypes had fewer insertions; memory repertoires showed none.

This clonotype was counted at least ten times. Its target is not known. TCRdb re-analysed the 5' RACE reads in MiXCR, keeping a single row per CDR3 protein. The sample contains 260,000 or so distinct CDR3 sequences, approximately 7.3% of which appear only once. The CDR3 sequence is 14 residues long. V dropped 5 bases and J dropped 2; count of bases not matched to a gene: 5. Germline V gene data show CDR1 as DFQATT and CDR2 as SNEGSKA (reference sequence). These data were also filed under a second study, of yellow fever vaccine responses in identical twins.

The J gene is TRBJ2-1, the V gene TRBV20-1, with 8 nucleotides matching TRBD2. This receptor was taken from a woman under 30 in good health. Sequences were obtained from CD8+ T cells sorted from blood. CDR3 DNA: TGCAGTGCTGAACCGGGACTAGCCTACAATGAGCAGTTCTTC. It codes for CSAEPGLAYNEQFF.